A selection of T cell receptor beta chains follows, all from one sample in a study of blood T cell repertoires in COVID-19. Data came from immunoSEQ multiplex PCR; TCRdb stores just in-frame clones and leaves some out. This table holds around 60,000 clones, about 92% found once. The sequencing sample was made of peripheral blood. The receptors were sampled from a man aged 50 to 60 with active COVID-19. Both conserved end residues are part of each CDR3. Each record gives: V gene, J gene, CDR3 protein.

TRBV5-4,TRBJ2-7,CASSPGTGGSYEQYF
TRBV29-1,TRBJ2-7,CSARRTGGSYEQYF
TRBV7-3,TRBJ2-2,CASSPTANTGELFF
TRBV28,TRBJ1-2,CASSRVPGEGRDGYTF
TRBV20-1,TRBJ1-6,CSASPGQSSYNSPLHF
TRBV25-1,TRBJ2-4,CASTGGNIQYF
TRBV9,TRBJ2-1,CASSPPAIAEQQFF
TRBV18,TRBJ1-5,CASSALNDGVTPQHF
TRBV5-1,TRBJ2-1,CASSLAGGVGNEQFF
TRBV9,TRBJ2-4,CASSVADLRGIQYF
TRBV7-2,TRBJ1-2,CASSSGQFYGYTF
TRBV10-3,TRBJ2-7,CAISESEGQGYEQYF
TRBV19,TRBJ2-6,CASGGGGSGANVLTF
TRBV11-2,TRBJ2-7,CASSSDRANEQYF
TRBV5-1,TRBJ2-7,CASSLEASYEQYF
TRBV14,TRBJ2-3,CASSQAFQAQYF
TRBV7-8,TRBJ1-2,CASTPRREGGYTF
TRBV5-1,TRBJ2-7,CASSLVQGPLHEQYF
TRBV20-1,TRBJ2-7,CSASPGLAAREQYF
TRBV7-3,TRBJ2-7,CASSLMGGTGVEQYF
TRBV10-2,TRBJ2-1,CASRQDPYNEQFF
TRBV5-4,TRBJ2-6,CASSTARESGANVLTF
TRBV15,TRBJ1-6,CATSRDTRESPLHF
TRBV7-9,TRBJ2-2,CASSPPGGRAGELFF
TRBV6-5,TRBJ1-1,CASKGEIRTEAFF
TRBV7-2,TRBJ2-2,CASSRTSGNTGELFF
TRBV28,TRBJ2-1,CASSLSRGPGLFSYNEQFF
TRBV2,TRBJ1-4,CASSENPGVGEKLFF
TRBV6-1,TRBJ2-7,CASSEDGGSTYEQYF
TRBV11-3,TRBJ2-1,CASSRSGGVSYNEQFF
TRBV7-2,TRBJ2-1,CASSLSRDLYNEQFF
TRBV7-2,TRBJ1-6,CASSWDLFYNSPLHF
TRBV18,TRBJ2-5,CASSPSLDRGETQYF
TRBV12-5,TRBJ1-3,CASGLGGGTGNTIYF
TRBV6-5,TRBJ2-7,CASTRGGGSYEQYF
TRBV12-5,TRBJ2-2,CASGLPTKDRVNTGELFF
TRBV3-1/TRBV3-2,TRBJ2-6,CASSYLQSSGANVLTF
TRBV27,TRBJ1-1,CASSLQTGSGTEAFF
TRBV6-1,TRBJ1-5,CASSGSGVGRSNQPQHF
TRBV2,TRBJ1-3,CASSEGTSRATIYF
TRBV2,TRBJ2-3,CASRGDYQHTDTQYF
TRBV3-1/TRBV3-2,TRBJ2-7,CASSQGQLRSYEQYF
TRBV10-1,TRBJ2-2,CASSDAGTPNGELFF
TRBV13,TRBJ2-1,CASTPRDRYNEQFF
TRBV3-1/TRBV3-2,TRBJ2-5,CASSQDRLIHQETQYF
TRBV10-1,TRBJ2-7,CASSEWFRTGVSYEQYF
TRBV29-1,TRBJ2-5,CSVSFPGTQYF
TRBV4-3,TRBJ1-5,CASSQDGQGTQPQHF
TRBV28,TRBJ1-4,CASRSGLINEKLFF
TRBV5-5,TRBJ1-2,CASRWDTIYGYTF
TRBV18,TRBJ2-2,CASSPRQNTGELFF
TRBV6-6,TRBJ1-2,CASREHDRGLYGYTF
TRBV9,TRBJ2-5,CASSVARGQGVQETQYF
TRBV6-5,TRBJ1-5,CASKGTEKYQPQHF
TRBV28,TRBJ1-4,CASSFSPTGGGATNEKLFF
TRBV29-1,TRBJ2-3,CSVARRGEWTDTQYF
TRBV4-2,TRBJ2-2,CASSQYLAVRNTGELFF
TRBV7-9,TRBJ2-2,CASSSTRRTGELFF
TRBV5-1,TRBJ1-6,CASSPEAHGYSPLHF
TRBV10-3,TRBJ1-5,CATGGWAGNQPQHF